The 2 T cell receptor beta chains presented below share a single source sample, sequenced in a study of a mutant IDH1 vaccine in newly diagnosed glioma. No cognate antigen is known for these TCRs. Measured with immunoSEQ multiplex PCR; TCRdb has only the in-frame clones, and not every one. This table has about 38,000 clones, 81% appearing once. Sample time point: week 23, last vaccination. Doses consisted of 300 ug of mutant IDH1 20-mer peptide each, paired with topical imiquimod. The specimen comprised PBMCs, sampled from a glioma patient whose treatment included an IDH1 peptide vaccine. These receptor sequences come from a man in his forties or fifties with glioma.

This clone turned up a few times. This chain uses TRBV30 with TRBJ1-1, with D hard to call. With 2 bases removed from V and 5 bases from J, the gap between germline ends came to 9 bases. From germline, CDR1 is GTSNPN and CDR2 SVGIG (reference sequence). The CDR3 runs to 12 residues. CDR3 in amino acids: CAWSLSRTEAFF. The CDR3 bases are TGTGCCTGGAGTCTTTCACGGACTGAAGCTTTCTTT.

The V gene is TRBV6-1, the J gene TRBJ2-5; TRBD1 agrees at 8 bases. The ends lost 4 bases at V and 3 bases at J; junction bases unmatched: 7. The CDR3 length is 15 residues. Germline V lookup: CDR1 MNHNS, CDR2 SASEGT. The CDR3 sequence is CASSGRTGSEETQYF. CDR3 sequence (DNA): TGTGCCAGCAGTGGCCGGACAGGGTCGGAAGAGACCCAGTACTTC.